This passage covers 10 T cell receptor beta chains from one sample sequenced in a study of T cells in women clearing cervical HPV infection. Using immunoSEQ multiplex PCR, the repertoire was profiled, and TCRdb retains in-frame clones only, with some absent. This table holds under 25,000 clones. Sequencing was performed on blood buffy coat. All receptors come from a woman aged 18 to 69 with a cervical HPV16 infection that either progressed to CIN3+ or cleared (not recorded which).

On this clone itself: The sequence runs out 3 residues before the end of the CDR3; the remainder is reconstructed from the germline J gene. The chain employs TRBV30 and TRBJ1-6; D not resolved. Germline V gene sequence: CDR1 GTSNPN, CDR2 SVGIG (reference sequence). The V end was cut by 2 bases, the J end by 5 bases, with 10 bases between. CDR3 size: 14 residues. CDR3 sequence: CAWSPVSNNSPLHF. The CDR3 DNA, read in part, is TGTGCCTGGAGTCCGGTATCGAATAATTCACCC. The full variable domain, with the rest looked up from reference TRBV30 and TRBJ1-6, is SQTIHQWPATLVQPVGSPLSLECTVEGTSNPNLYWYRQAAGRGLQLLFYSVGIGQISSEVPQNLSASRPQDRQFILSSKKLLLSDSGFYLCAWSPVSNNSPLHFGNGTRLTVT.

Concerning this clone itself: The observed sequence ends 3 residues before the CDR3 terminus, with the missing tail filled in from the germline J gene. The chain couples TRBV30 to TRBJ1-2; D is uncertain. V was pared by 2 bases and J by 2 bases, with 6 bases between. This CDR3 contains 12 residues. Germline-derived CDR1 and CDR2 are GTSNPN and SVGIG (reference sequence). The CDR3 reads CAWSQRNYGYTF. The CDR3 bases that were read are TGTGCCTGGAGTCAGCGGAACTATGGC.

Remarks on this clone: The read finishes 3 residues shy of the CDR3 end, and the germline J gene is used to complete it. This rearrangement joins TRBV2 to TRBJ2-1; possibly TRBD2 for D (5 bases). Germline CDR1 and CDR2: SNHLY and FYNNEI. Trimming took off 6 bases at V and 8 bases at J, with 14 bases between the two ends. The CDR3 has 13 amino acids. CDR3: CASSLTLGYEQFF. The covered CDR3 bases are TGTGCCAGCAGCCTAACACTAGGCTATGAG.

Details on this clone: The read terminates 3 residues ahead of where the CDR3 ends, so the germline J gene completes it. The rearrangement links TRBV7-6 to TRBJ1-2, with unresolved D. CDR1 is SGHVS, CDR2 FNYEAQ, per germline. This CDR3 region has 16 residues. CDR3 DNA (partial): TGTGCCAGCAGCTTACGGGCTAGCGGGGAGCACAATGAC. Translated, it gives CASSLRASGEHND. The full-length CDR3 reads as CASSLRASGEHNDYTF.

As regards this clone: The observed sequence ends 3 residues before the CDR3 terminus, with the missing tail filled in from the germline J gene. This chain joins TRBV2 and TRBJ2-1; the match to TRBD2 covers 8 bases. With 11 bases clipped from V and 5 bases from J, the junction kept 11 bases outside the gene matches. The CDR3 sequence is 14 residues long. In germline, CDR1 is SNHLY, CDR2 FYNNEI. The CDR3 DNA, read in part, is TGTGCCGGGGGCCCGGGGGGGGCCAACAATGAG. Translated: CAGGPGGANNE. The complete CDR3 reads CAGGPGGANNEQFF. Full variable domain (remainder filled in from reference TRBV2 and TRBJ2-1): EPEVTQTPSHQVTQMGQEVILRCVPISNHLYFYWYRQILGQKVEFLVSFYNNEISEKSEIFDDQFSVERPDGSNFTLKIRSTKLEDSAMYFCAGGPGGANNEQFFGPGTRLTVL.

In regard to this clone: Sequencing ends 3 residues short of the CDR3 end; the germline J gene provides the rest. The chain has TRBV18 and TRBJ2-4; D is ambiguous. CDR3 length: 15 residues. Looked up from germline, CDR1 is KGHSH and CDR2 is LQKENI. V dropped 6 bases and J dropped 0 bases, with 12 bases sitting between them. The covered CDR3 bases are TGTGCCAGCTCTATCCCCAGTCTAGCCAAAAACATT. Its protein product is CASSIPSLAKNI. The whole CDR3 protein reads CASSIPSLAKNIQYF.

With regard to this clone: One end of the junction does not line up with germline, which may come from a read error. The read ends 3 residues shy of where the CDR3 ends; the end is completed using the germline J gene. The rearrangement uses TRBV7-7 and TRBJ2-1; D is perhaps TRBD2 (7 bases). Germline lookup yields CDR1 SSHAT and CDR2 FNYEAQ (reference sequence). The CDR3 covers 15 residues. The DNA read from the CDR3 is TGTGCTAGCAGCTTGGCGGGGGCCTTGGCCAATGAG. Translation gives CASSLAGALANE. The full-length CDR3 reads as CASSLAGALANEQFF.

About this clone: The CDR3 extends 3 residues past the end of the read, so its final part is completed from the germline J gene. The chain links TRBV6-1 to TRBJ2-2; D uncertain. The germline V gene has CDR1 MNHNS and CDR2 SASEGT. This CDR3 comprises 11 residues. The covered CDR3 bases are TGTGCCAGCAGTGACACGGTGTTG. This gives the protein CASSDTVL. The whole CDR3 sequence reads CASSDTVLLFF.

CDR3 DNA (partial): TGCGCCAGCAGCGGACAATTGCGGTACGAG. Translating it yields CASSGQLRYE. Given in full, the CDR3 is CASSGQLRYEQYF. This chain joins TRBV10-2 and TRBJ2-7; TRBD1 is a possible D gene (5 bases). The read ends 3 residues early relative to the CDR3; the germline J gene fills the gap. V was pared by 6 bases and J by 4 bases, with 13 bases between. In germline, CDR1 is WSHSY, CDR2 SAAADI. This CDR3 region has 13 residues.

To note about this clone: The read terminates 3 residues before the CDR3 end, so the remaining end is supplied by the germline J gene. The chain employs TRBV5-3 and TRBJ2-7; no reliable D call. TRBV5-3 is an open reading frame whose function is uncertain. The CDR3 consists of 14 residues. V gave up 0 bases and J gave up 3 bases, with 10 bases separating them. CDR3 residues: CARSLASPYYEQYF. CDR3 DNA (partial): TGTGCCAGAAGCTTGGCCTCCCCTTACTACGAG.